The 32 T cell receptor beta chains listed next were all sequenced from one sample in a study of blood T cell repertoires in COVID-19. The protocol was immunoSEQ multiplex PCR, while the TCRdb copy is restricted to in-frame clones and leaves out a portion. Seen here are tens of thousands of clones, over 65% observed once, and the top ten hold under 40%. The sequencing input was peripheral blood. These receptors were obtained from a woman aged 65 to 85 with acute or convalescent COVID-19.

The chain is built from TRBV5-8 and TRBJ2-5, with TRBD2 as a possible D gene (5 bases). Looked up from germline, CDR1 is SGHTS and CDR2 is YDEGEE. Trimming took off 4 bases at V and 1 base at J, with 11 bases between the two ends. The CDR3 runs to 14 residues. Here the CDR3 DNA reads TGTGCCAGCAGCCTCGGACTCAGCCAAGAGACCCAGTACTTC. Protein: CASSLGLSQETQYF.

The rearrangement uses TRBV12-3 or TRBV12-4 and TRBJ2-2; the D gene is possibly TRBD2 (5 bases). The CDR3 contains 13 residues. The V gene lost 6 bases and the J gene lost 5 bases, with 10 bases spanning the gap. The CDR3 nucleotides read TGTGCCAGCAGGCCGAGGGTTACCGGGGAGCTGTTTTTT. Translated, it gives CASRPRVTGELFF.

The chain couples TRBV5-1 to TRBJ2-2, with D possibly matching TRBD2 (6 bases). This CDR3 has 15 residues. CDR1 is SGHRS, CDR2 YFSETQ, per germline. Trimming pared 4 bases from V and 6 bases from J, leaving 16 bases between. The CDR3 bases are TGCGCCAGCAGCGGACTACCCTTGGGTGCCGGGGAGCTGTTTTTT. Translation gives CASSGLPLGAGELFF.

The chain has TRBV4-1 and TRBJ1-5, with D possibly TRBD1 on 6 matching bases. The CDR3 length is 21 residues. V gave up 1 base and J gave up 4 bases, with 29 bases separating them. Germline CDR1 is MGHRA and CDR2 is YSYEKL. CDR3 amino acids: CASSQASGQGGISGFNQPQHF. CDR3 nucleotide sequence: TGCGCCAGCAGCCAAGCCTCTGGGCAAGGGGGAATATCAGGGTTTAATCAGCCCCAGCATTTT.

The rearrangement joins TRBV5-6 to TRBJ1-2; no definite D call. From germline, CDR1 is SGHDT and CDR2 YYEEEE. There are 13 residues in the CDR3. The V end lost 4 bases, the J end lost 8 bases, and 15 bases lay between the germline ends. The DNA for the CDR3 is TGTGCCAGCAGCGGGTCGCTAGGGAGAGGCTACACCTTC. This codes for CASSGSLGRGYTF. The whole variable domain, filled in from reference TRBV5-6 and TRBJ1-2, reads DAGVTQSPTHLIKTRGQQVTLRCSPKSGHDTVSWYQQALGQGPQFIFQYYEEEERQRGNFPDRFSGHQFPNYSSELNVNALLLGDSALYLCASSGSLGRGYTFGSGTRLTVV.

This chain links TRBV19 with TRBJ1-1, with D possibly matching TRBD1 (6 bases). V dropped 5 bases and J dropped 1 base, with 14 bases sitting between them. CDR3 length: 15 amino acids. Germline lookup yields CDR1 LNHDA and CDR2 SQIVND (reference sequence). The CDR3 DNA reads as TGTGCCAGTAGTGAACCGGGACACTGGAACACTGAAGCTTTCTTT. It specifies CASSEPGHWNTEAFF.

J is TRBJ1-2 and V is TRBV5-6; no definite D call. V lost 7 bases, J lost 4 bases, and 11 bases lay in between. This CDR3 comprises 12 residues. The germline CDR1 and CDR2 sequences are SGHDT and YYEEEE. The CDR3 region is CASVGRGYGYTF. The CDR3 DNA is TGTGCCAGCGTCGGGAGAGGCTATGGCTACACCTTC.

The chain combines TRBV29-1 with TRBJ2-3, with D unresolved. V gave up 7 bases and J gave up 4 bases, with 9 bases separating them. CDR3 length equals 11 residues. Germline V CDR1 and CDR2: SQVTM, ANQGSEA. The CDR3, as DNA: TGCAGCGCCACGGCGGCAGATACGCAGTATTTT. This encodes CSATAADTQYF.

This clone is a singleton in its sample. This chain uses TRBV9 with TRBJ2-5, with 16 positions matching TRBD2. Germline loops: CDR1 SGDLS, CDR2 YYNGEE. With V trimmed by 1 base and J by 5 bases, 8 bases remained unmatched. CDR3 size: 18 residues. CDR3 residues: CASSVLAGLAGGLETQYF. Written as DNA, the CDR3 is TGTGCCAGCAGCGTACTTGCGGGACTAGCGGGGGGGCTGGAGACCCAGTACTTC.

V is TRBV11-2 and J is TRBJ1-2, with D unclear. V lost 4 bases to trimming and J lost 4 bases, with 13 bases between them. This CDR3 is built from 14 residues. The germline CDR1 and CDR2 sequences are SGHAT and FQNNGV. This chain's CDR3 is CASSSKVGGYGYTF. The CDR3, as DNA: TGTGCCAGCAGCTCGAAGGTGGGAGGCTATGGCTACACCTTC. Using reference TRBV11-2 and TRBJ1-2 for the parts outside the CDR3, the full variable domain is EAGVAQSPRYKIIEKRQSVAFWCNPISGHATLYWYQQILGQGPKLLIQFQNNGVVDDSQLPKDRFSAERLKGVDSTLKIQPAKLEDSAVYLCASSSKVGGYGYTFGSGTRLTVV.

This sequence joins TRBV6-5 and TRBJ2-5; D unresolved. CDR1 is MNHEY and CDR2 is SVGAGI in the germline V gene. This CDR3 has 16 residues. Trimming shortened V by 0 bases and J by 7 bases, and 18 bases separated the two germline ends. The CDR3 reads CASSYSPPVVVGTQYF. DNA of the CDR3: TGTGCCAGCAGTTACTCCCCCCCTGTAGTAGTTGGGACCCAGTACTTC.

The chain couples TRBV10-2 to TRBJ1-1, with 7 bases that match TRBD1. J gave up 7 bases and V 2 bases, and 10 bases lay outside the gene matches. Germline V lookup: CDR1 WSHSY, CDR2 SAAADI. There are 15 residues in the CDR3. This CDR3 reads CASSERLTGRNEAFF. The CDR3 DNA sequence: TGCGCCAGCAGTGAGAGGTTGACAGGGCGAAATGAAGCTTTCTTT.

The chain couples TRBV5-4 to TRBJ2-7, with unresolved D. The CDR3 is 13 residues long. The V gene lost 7 bases and the J gene lost 0 bases, with 11 bases spanning the gap. Germline V gene data show CDR1 as SGHNT and CDR2 as YYREEE (reference sequence). CDR3 residues: CASFAADSYEQYF. CDR3 DNA sequence: TGTGCCAGCTTCGCGGCCGACTCCTACGAGCAGTACTTC.

The rearrangement links TRBV5-4 to TRBJ1-1, with D unclear. The V and J ends lost 2 bases and 1 base respectively, with 6 bases between them. This CDR3 comprises 13 residues. Germline V gives CDR1 SGHNT, CDR2 YYREEE (reference sequence). The CDR3 here is CASSFSSNTEAFF. In nucleotides, the CDR3 is TGTGCCAGCAGCTTTTCCTCGAACACTGAAGCTTTCTTT.

This clone was observed a handful of times. This sequence joins TRBV5-4 and TRBJ1-1, with D tentatively TRBD1 (5 bases). Per the germline V gene, CDR1 is SGHNT and CDR2 is YYREEE (reference sequence). V gave up 4 bases and J gave up 3 bases, with 10 bases separating them. The CDR3 loop spans 13 amino acids. The chain's CDR3 is CASSPTEDTEAFF. The CDR3 nucleotides are TGTGCCAGCAGCCCGACAGAGGACACTGAAGCTTTCTTT.

The chain uses TRBV28 and TRBJ2-5; D gene ambiguous. From germline, CDR1 is MDHEN and CDR2 SYDVKM. The CDR3 spans 11 residues. Trimming removed 6 bases from V and 5 bases from J, with 7 bases in between. This chain's CDR3 is CASSLAETQYF. CDR3 nucleotide sequence: TGTGCCAGCAGCCTGGCCGAGACCCAGTACTTC.

This clone has more than one count but fewer than ten. The gene calls are TRBV2 and TRBJ1-6, with no clear D. CDR3 length equals 13 residues. In germline, CDR1 is SNHLY, CDR2 FYNNEI. V gave up 3 bases and J gave up 4 bases, with 4 bases separating them. CDR3 loop: CASSERYNSPLHF. Written as DNA, the CDR3 is TGTGCCAGCAGTGAGCGGTATAATTCACCCCTCCACTTT.

J is TRBJ2-7 and V is TRBV28; TRBD1 agrees at 8 bases. The germline CDR1 and CDR2 sequences are MDHEN and SYDVKM. Trimming removed 5 bases from V and 6 bases from J; junction bases left unmatched: 6. This CDR3 has 13 residues. CDR3 protein: CASSEGQGLEQYF. The CDR3 DNA is TGTGCCAGCAGTGAAGGACAGGGCCTCGAGCAGTACTTC.

The J gene is TRBJ2-7, the V gene TRBV19; D gene unclear. The CDR3 covers 14 residues. Germline V lookup: CDR1 LNHDA, CDR2 SQIVND (reference sequence). V lost 6 bases, J lost 0 bases, and 12 bases lay in between. The CDR3 DNA reads TGTGCCAGTAGACTGACTCTTTCCTCCTACGAGCAGTACTTC. Translated: CASRLTLSSYEQYF.

This chain joins TRBV28 and TRBJ1-4; tentative D call: TRBD1 (5 bases). Trimming left V 7 bases short and J 7 bases short, with 16 bases between. CDR3 length: 14 residues. The germline V gene encodes CDR1 MDHEN and CDR2 SYDVKM. CDR3 nucleotides: TGTGCCAGCATCCCGTCGGGGGTAGGTGAAAAACTGTTTTTT. Amino acid sequence: CASIPSGVGEKLFF.

This clone occurred a few times. The chain couples TRBV6-1 to TRBJ2-3; 7 bases line up with TRBD1. After removal of 4 bases from V and 3 bases from J, the junction contained 10 bases not matched to a gene. Germline-derived CDR1 and CDR2 are MNHNS and SASEGT. This CDR3 comprises 16 residues. The CDR3 region has the DNA TGTGCCAGCAGTGTGTTTAGACAGGGAGAAACAGATACGCAGTATTTT. Its translation: CASSVFRQGETDTQYF.

The V call is TRBV9, the J call TRBJ2-3; TRBD2 agrees at 7 bases. CDR1 is SGDLS and CDR2 is YYNGEE in the germline V gene. Trimming cost V 2 bases and J 6 bases; bases outside gene matches: 9. This CDR3 comprises 15 residues. CDR3 in DNA: TGTGCCAGCAGCGTCGGTGGGAGGGCCGCGGATACGCAGTATTTT. The encoded protein is CASSVGGRAADTQYF.

This clone was seen once. The chain recombines TRBV14 with TRBJ2-1, with a tentative D call TRBD2 (7 bases). The CDR3 has 17 amino acids. The V end was cut by 0 bases, the J end by 7 bases, with 19 bases between. Germline V gene sequence: CDR1 SGHDN, CDR2 FVKESK. CDR3: CASSQDLIGGAENEQFF. In nucleotides, the CDR3 is TGTGCCAGCAGCCAAGATCTGATAGGGGGGGCGGAGAATGAGCAGTTCTTC.

The chain uses TRBV3-1 (or the pseudogene TRBV3-2) and TRBJ2-3, with a possible D match to TRBD2 (6 bases). Trimming left V 0 bases short and J 1 base short, with 8 bases between. This CDR3 contains 15 residues. CDR1 is LGHDT, CDR2 YNNKEL, per germline (reference sequence). CDR3 amino acids: CASSQDQRGTDTQYF. CDR3 DNA: TGTGCCAGCAGCCAAGATCAGCGGGGCACAGATACGCAGTATTTT.

Many counts were recorded for this clone. The rearrangement joins TRBV27 to TRBJ1-2, with TRBD1 as a possible D gene (5 bases). V dropped 5 bases and J dropped 4 bases, with 11 bases sitting between them. This CDR3 spans 13 amino acids. Germline V CDR1 and CDR2: MNHEY, SMNVEV (reference sequence). The CDR3 spells CASSRRELYGYTF. The CDR3 coding sequence is TGTGCCAGCAGTCGCAGGGAACTCTATGGCTACACCTTC.

V usage is TRBV7-8 and J usage is TRBJ2-7, with TRBD1 matching over 9 bases. This CDR3 region has 15 residues. The J segment lost 0 bases and the V segment lost 3 bases, leaving 3 bases of the junction unmatched. Germline CDR1 is SGHVS and CDR2 is FQNEAQ. CDR3 sequence (DNA): TGTGCCAGCAGCTTGGAGACAGGGGGCTCCTACGAGCAGTACTTC. Translated: CASSLETGGSYEQYF. Using reference TRBV7-8 and TRBJ2-7 for the parts outside the CDR3, the full variable domain is GAGVSQSPRYKVAKRGQDVALRCDPISGHVSLFWYQQALGQGPEFLTYFQNEAQLDKSGLPSDRFFAERPEGSVSTLKIQRTQQEDSAVYLCASSLETGGSYEQYFGPGTRLTVT.

This clone was picked up a small number of times. The rearrangement uses TRBV3-1 (or the pseudogene TRBV3-2) and TRBJ2-7; D not resolved. Trimming pared 0 bases from V and 7 bases from J, leaving 7 bases between. This CDR3 has 12 residues. Germline CDR1 is LGHDT and CDR2 is YNNKEL (reference sequence). The CDR3 sequence is CASSQEAWEQYF. CDR3 nucleotide sequence: TGTGCCAGCAGCCAAGAAGCGTGGGAGCAGTACTTC.

J is TRBJ1-4 and V is TRBV7-2; D is possibly TRBD1 (5 bases). The CDR3 is made up of 14 amino acids. V was pared by 1 base and J by 2 bases, with 5 bases between. Germline CDR1 SGHTA, CDR2 FQGNSA. CDR3 bases: TGTGCCAGCAGCTTAGGACAGACTAATGAAAAACTGTTTTTT. Its protein is CASSLGQTNEKLFF.

The V and J genes are TRBV7-2 and TRBJ1-3; TRBD1 matches at 9 bases. CDR3 length: 16 amino acids. The trim removed 5 bases at V and 5 bases at J, leaving 10 bases unmatched. Germline lookup yields CDR1 SGHTA and CDR2 FQGNSA. The CDR3 nucleotides are TGTGCCAGCAGCCCGCGTACGACAGGGGGTAGAAACACCATATATTTT. This gives the protein CASSPRTTGGRNTIYF.

This chain uses TRBV2 with TRBJ1-6, with unresolved D. Trimming cost V 6 bases and J 6 bases, with 15 bases left between them. The CDR3 is 15 amino acids. Germline CDR1 reads SNHLY; CDR2 reads FYNNEI. CDR3 coding DNA: TGTGCCAGCAGCCCAGAGGCGTCGAGTAATTCACCCCTCCACTTT. This gives the protein CASSPEASSNSPLHF.

This rearrangement joins TRBV5-1 to TRBJ2-3, with TRBD2 matching over 9 bases. Germline V gene data show CDR1 as SGHRS and CDR2 as YFSETQ. The CDR3 extends over 16 amino acids. Unmatched junction bases numbered 5, after V lost 1 base and J lost 2 bases. DNA for the CDR3: TGCGCCAGCAGCTTGAAGCGGGGGGCCCTCACAGATACGCAGTATTTT. This gives the protein CASSLKRGALTDTQYF.

The V gene is TRBV27, the J gene TRBJ1-6; 8 bases map to TRBD1. The V and J ends lost 7 bases and 7 bases, in that order; junction bases with no gene match: 6. The CDR3 loop spans 14 amino acids. CDR1 is MNHEY, CDR2 SMNVEV, per germline (reference sequence). The CDR3 sequence is CASIPRQGNSPLHF. The CDR3, as DNA: TGTGCCAGCATTCCGCGACAGGGGAATTCACCCCTCCACTTT.